These 29 T cell receptor beta chains came from one sample sequenced in a study of response to subunit inactivated influenza vaccine. One entry per CDR3 protein results from TCRdb running MiXCR on the RT-PCR reads. The sample holds about 180,000 distinct CDR3 sequences, 7.5% to 10% seen once. Specimen: non-naive T cells sorted from PBMCs, collected on the day of vaccination. These receptors were collected from a man in his forties or fifties who received an inactivated influenza vaccine.

This sequence joins TRBV28 and TRBJ2-7; 7 nucleotides match TRBD1. With V trimmed by 5 bases and J by 0 bases, 16 bases remained unmatched. The CDR3 consists of 18 residues. Per germline, CDR1 MDHEN and CDR2 SYDVKM. The CDR3, as DNA: TGTGCCAGCAGTACCGGGACAGTGTTCCTAGACGGCTCCTACGAGCAGTACTTC. Translating it yields CASSTGTVFLDGSYEQYF. Drawing the rest from reference TRBV28 and TRBJ2-7, the complete variable domain is DVKVTQSSRYLVKRTGEKVFLECVQDMDHENMFWYRQDPGLGLRLIYFSYDVKMKEKGDIPEGYSVSREKKERFSLILESASTNQTSMYLCASSTGTVFLDGSYEQYFGPGTRLTVT.

In DNA form, the CDR3 reads TGTGCCAGCAGCTTAGATCGGCTAGCGGGAGCCGGGGAGCTGTTTTTT. It is translated as CASSLDRLAGAGELFF. V usage is TRBV11-2 and J usage is TRBJ2-2; 10 bases match TRBD2. Germline CDR1 reads SGHAT; CDR2 reads FQNNGV. With V trimmed by 0 bases and J by 6 bases, 4 bases remained unmatched. The CDR3 runs to 16 residues.

The table lists this clonotype with a few counts. The rearrangement uses TRBV3-1 and TRBJ1-4; the D gene is possibly TRBD1 (6 bases). Germline V gene sequence: CDR1 LGHDT, CDR2 YNNKEL (reference sequence). The CDR3 runs to 15 residues. Trimming shortened V by 4 bases and J by 4 bases, and 13 bases separated the two germline ends. CDR3 DNA: TGTGCCAGCAGCCCGGCCGGGGGGCTTAATGAAAAACTGTTTTTT. As protein: CASSPAGGLNEKLFF. Combining the CDR3 with reference TRBV3-1 and TRBJ1-4 gives the whole variable domain DTAVSQTPKYLVTQMGNDKSIKCEQNLGHDTMYWYKQDSKKFLKIMFSYNNKELIINETVPNRFSPKSPDKAHLNLHINSLELGDSAVYFCASSPAGGLNEKLFFGSGTQLSVL.

This clonotype was seen more than once but under ten times. The chain couples TRBV9 to TRBJ2-5, with 7 bases that match TRBD1. The CDR3 runs to 14 residues. Per the germline V gene, CDR1 is SGDLS and CDR2 is YYNGEE. The ends lost 3 bases at V and 5 bases at J; junction bases unmatched: 7. CDR3 residues: CASSETGWGETQYF. As DNA, the CDR3 is TGTGCCAGCAGCGAGACAGGGTGGGGGGAGACCCAGTACTTC.

In its sample, this clonotype was seen a few times. The chain combines TRBV12-3 or TRBV12-4 with TRBJ1-2; 7 nucleotides align to TRBD1. This CDR3 contains 14 residues. V lost 7 bases to trimming and J lost 4 bases; unmatched junction nucleotides: 9. Here the CDR3 reads CASIRTGSFYGYTF. Written as DNA, the CDR3 is TGTGCCAGCATTCGGACAGGTTCCTTCTATGGCTACACCTTC.

This clonotype appeared a few times. The gene calls are TRBV28 and TRBJ1-5, with a tentative D call TRBD1 (5 bases). Trimming removed 7 bases at V and 3 bases at J, with 13 bases between. The CDR3 consists of 14 residues. Germline values: CDR1 MDHEN, CDR2 SYDVKM. CDR3 DNA sequence: TGTGCCAGCACACCCCGGACATACAATCAGCCCCAGCATTTT. It encodes CASTPRTYNQPQHF.

In regard to this clonotype: A read error is possible here, since a much larger clone lies one base away. The CDR3 DNA reads TGTGCCTGCAGCCCCAGGGGTATGAACACTGAAGCTTTCTTT. Amino acids: CACSPRGMNTEAFF. The chain combines TRBV12-3 or TRBV12-4 with TRBJ1-1; D perhaps matches TRBD1 (6 bases). The length of the CDR3 is 14 residues.

The sample holds many counts of this clonotype. The chain has TRBV20-1 and TRBJ2-7; 9 nucleotides align to TRBD2. CDR3 length equals 15 residues. Unmatched junction bases numbered 5, after V lost 1 base and J lost 1 base. Germline loops: CDR1 DFQATT, CDR2 SNEGSKA (reference sequence). CDR3 coding DNA: TGCAGTGCTAGAGGCAGCCTAGCGGGGTCCTACGAGCAGTACTTC. Protein sequence: CSARGSLAGSYEQYF.

This clonotype has at least ten counts. This chain connects TRBV2 to TRBJ2-5; possible D gene TRBD2, 5 bases. There are 13 residues in the CDR3. The V end lost 5 bases, the J end lost 8 bases, and 15 bases lay between the germline ends. Germline-derived CDR1 and CDR2 are SNHLY and FYNNEI. CDR3 protein: CASSYGNWITQYF. The CDR3 DNA reads as TGTGCCAGCAGTTACGGGAATTGGATTACCCAGTACTTC.

Ten or more counts support this clonotype. DNA for the CDR3: TGCGCCAGCAGCTTGGGGACAGGGGGCTCCTACGAGCAGTACTTC. It codes for CASSLGTGGSYEQYF. The chain combines TRBV5-1 with TRBJ2-7; 10 positions match TRBD1. The germline V gene has CDR1 SGHRS and CDR2 YFSETQ. The CDR3 covers 15 residues. V shed 0 bases and J 0 bases; nucleotides not matched to a gene: 0.

This clonotype occurred many times. The rearrangement uses TRBV5-1 and TRBJ2-3; D perhaps matches TRBD1 (5 bases). This CDR3 has 15 amino acids. Trimming stripped 0 bases from V and 6 bases from J, with 14 bases between. Germline V gives CDR1 SGHRS, CDR2 YFSETQ. The CDR3 spells CASSLGATPGDTQYF. CDR3 nucleotide sequence: TGCGCCAGCAGCTTGGGGGCCACCCCAGGGGATACGCAGTATTTT.

This clonotype showed up many times. The chain has TRBV12-3 or TRBV12-4 and TRBJ2-5; no clear D. The CDR3 runs 13 residues. V was trimmed by 3 bases and J by 0 bases, leaving 5 bases between them. The CDR3, as DNA: TGTGCCAGCAGTTTGGACCACCAAGAGACCCAGTACTTC. Translation: CASSLDHQETQYF.

V usage is TRBV6-5 and J usage is TRBJ2-1; 7 bases fit TRBD2. CDR1 is MNHEY, CDR2 SVGAGI, per germline. The CDR3 is made up of 16 amino acids. The J segment lost 1 base and the V segment lost 3 bases, leaving 6 bases of the junction unmatched. CDR3 nucleotides: TGTGCCAGCAGTTATAGTGGGGGGGGGTCCTACAATGAGCAGTTCTTC. The encoded protein is CASSYSGGGSYNEQFF.

This clonotype turned up a few times. The chain links TRBV7-6 to TRBJ2-2, with TRBD2 identical over 7 bases. V shed 4 bases, J shed 0 bases, and the junction held 5 bases outside the gene matches. CDR1 is SGHVS and CDR2 is FNYEAQ in the germline V gene. CDR3 length equals 16 residues. As DNA, the CDR3 is TGTGCCAGCAGCTCGGCTAGCGGTACGAACACCGGGGAGCTGTTTTTT. It codes for CASSSASGTNTGELFF. The full variable domain, completed using reference TRBV7-6 and TRBJ2-2, is GAGVSQSPRYKVTKRGQDVALRCDPISGHVSLYWYRQALGQGPEFLTYFNYEAQQDKSGLPNDRFSAERPEGSISTLTIQRTEQRDSAMYRCASSSASGTNTGELFFGEGSRLTVL.

This clonotype was counted between two and nine times. J is TRBJ2-2 and V is TRBV3-1; no firm D call. The CDR3 consists of 12 residues. V lost 4 bases and J lost 8, with 8 bases in between. Germline lookup yields CDR1 LGHDT and CDR2 YNNKEL (reference sequence). CDR3 DNA sequence: TGTGCCAGCAGCCGGAAGCCTGGGGAGCTGTTTTTT. Residues: CASSRKPGELFF.

This clonotype was observed at least ten times. V is TRBV7-2 and J is TRBJ1-2; D gene uncertain. Germline loops: CDR1 SGHTA, CDR2 FQGNSA. The CDR3 has 13 residues. The V end was cut by 5 bases, the J end by 7 bases, with 14 bases between. The CDR3 loop reads CASSPGRVGGYTF. In nucleotides, the CDR3 is TGTGCCAGCAGCCCCGGTAGGGTGGGTGGCTACACCTTC.

The chain couples TRBV27 to TRBJ2-7; a weak D match, TRBD2 (6 bases). Germline V gene sequence: CDR1 MNHEY, CDR2 SMNVEV (reference sequence). The CDR3 has 14 residues. The V and J ends lost 5 bases and 5 bases respectively, with 16 bases between them. CDR3 protein: CASSPGRGIHEQYF. The DNA for the CDR3 is TGTGCCAGCAGTCCGGGACGGGGGATCCACGAGCAGTACTTC.

The table lists this clonotype with a few counts. The chain uses TRBV7-9 and TRBJ1-1; D is unresolved. Germline loops: CDR1 SEHNR, CDR2 FQNEAQ (reference sequence). The CDR3 consists of 10 residues. V lost 3 bases, J lost 7 bases, and 3 bases lay in between. The CDR3 DNA reads TGTGCCAGCAGCTTGTATGAAGCTTTCTTT. Translated, it gives CASSLYEAFF.

This clonotype was recorded at least ten times. The chain links TRBV12-3 or TRBV12-4 to TRBJ2-7; the D gene is possibly TRBD1 (5 bases). Deletions cut 6 bases from V and 4 bases from J, with 10 bases between. The CDR3 length is 12 residues. The CDR3, as DNA: TGTGCCAGCAGATCAGACAGATACGAGCAGTACTTC. Its protein product is CASRSDRYEQYF.

The table lists this clonotype with a few counts. The J gene is TRBJ1-1, the V gene TRBV6-5, with 9 bases lining up with TRBD1. Per the germline V gene, CDR1 is MNHEY and CDR2 is SVGAGI. V lost 2 bases and J lost 4; bases outside the gene matches: 11. The CDR3 extends over 17 amino acids. CDR3 in amino acids: CASSYQQQGAKSTEAFF. DNA for the CDR3: TGTGCCAGCAGTTACCAGCAACAGGGGGCTAAGAGCACTGAAGCTTTCTTT.

This CDR3 reads CSARGLADIYRLDTQYF. DNA for the CDR3: TGCAGTGCTAGAGGCCTAGCGGATATCTACAGGTTGGATACGCAGTATTTT. This chain links TRBV20-1 with TRBJ2-3; 7 bases are a match to TRBD2. The CDR3 covers 17 residues. The trim removed 1 base at V and 6 bases at J, leaving 16 bases unmatched. The germline CDR1 and CDR2 sequences are DFQATT and SNEGSKA (reference sequence).

The chain links TRBV7-8 to TRBJ1-1; no reliable D call. The germline V gene has CDR1 SGHVS and CDR2 FQNEAQ. This CDR3 region has 16 residues. V was shortened by 3 bases and J by 0 bases, with 14 bases between the two germline ends. CDR3 sequence (DNA): TGTGCCAGCAGCTTGGGTACGGCCCATCTGAACACTGAAGCTTTCTTT. Its protein is CASSLGTAHLNTEAFF.

This clonotype turned up a few times. The CDR3 sequence is CASSSAYGYTF. The CDR3 DNA is TGTGCCAGCTCTTCGGCTTATGGCTACACCTTC. The J gene is TRBJ1-2, the V gene TRBV28; no firm D call. CDR1 is MDHEN, CDR2 SYDVKM, per germline. Deletions cut 8 bases from V and 5 bases from J, with 9 bases between. The CDR3 is 11 residues long.

This clonotype has a single count. This chain joins TRBV6-5 and TRBJ2-7, with TRBD1 matching over 11 bases. Germline-derived CDR1 and CDR2 are MNHEY and SVGAGI. The CDR3 is 12 amino acids. Trimming took 8 bases from V and 4 from J; bases not matched to a gene: 1. The CDR3: CASGTGGYEQYF. In nucleotides, the CDR3 is TGTGCCAGCGGGACAGGGGGATACGAGCAGTACTTC.

This clonotype has only a few counts. The rearrangement links TRBV27 to TRBJ2-7, with TRBD1 matching 10 bases. The CDR3 extends over 17 amino acids. Germline lookup yields CDR1 MNHEY and CDR2 SMNVEV (reference sequence). V was clipped by 8 bases and J by 4 bases; unmatched bases: 17. This CDR3 is CASGGTGALRVLYEQYF. CDR3 nucleotide sequence: TGTGCCAGCGGGGGGACAGGGGCCCTCAGAGTATTATACGAGCAGTACTTC.

This clonotype was observed once. The chain recombines TRBV19 with TRBJ2-7; TRBD1 aligns across 7 bases. The CDR3 totals 13 residues. Germline V lookup: CDR1 LNHDA, CDR2 SQIVND (reference sequence). Trimming at V came to 3 bases and at J to 5 bases, leaving 4 bases not matched to a gene. The CDR3 reads CASSIGQGDEQYF. The CDR3 DNA sequence: TGTGCCAGTAGTATTGGGCAGGGGGACGAGCAGTACTTC.

This clonotype has ten or more counts. The chain's CDR3 is CASTPGVSETQYF. The CDR3 DNA is TGTGCCAGCACCCCGGGAGTATCGGAGACCCAGTACTTC. J is TRBJ2-5 and V is TRBV6-1; the D gene is possibly TRBD2 (6 bases). This CDR3 is built from 13 residues. The germline gives CDR1 MNHNS, CDR2 SASEGT. V dropped 7 bases and J dropped 5 bases, with 14 bases sitting between them.

This clonotype has more than one count but fewer than ten. CDR3 nucleotides: TGTGCCAGCAGCAACAGGGGGCGAATCCTACATGAGCAGTACTTC. Encoded protein: CASSNRGRILHEQYF. The chain combines TRBV11-1 with TRBJ2-7; 9 bases align to TRBD1. The CDR3 is 15 residues long. Looked up from germline, CDR1 is SGHAT and CDR2 is FQDESV (reference sequence). V lost 5 bases to trimming and J lost 7 bases; unmatched junction nucleotides: 12.

The table lists this clonotype with a few counts. The chain has TRBV7-2 and TRBJ2-7; perhaps TRBD1 as D (6 bases). The ends were cut back, 1 base at V and 3 bases at J, with 10 bases in the middle. There are 14 residues in the CDR3. Germline V gene lookup returns CDR1 SGHTA and CDR2 FQGNSA. CDR3 region: CASSLDTGYYEQYF. The CDR3 region has the DNA TGTGCCAGCAGCTTAGATACAGGGTACTACGAGCAGTACTTC.